This is a list of T cell receptor beta chains from one sample in a study of T-cell reconstitution after alpha-beta-depleted transplantation in children. MiXCR, run by TCRdb on the PCR reads, gives a single entry per CDR3 protein. The top ten clones hold about 3.1% of a sample with just under 550,000 distinct CDR3 sequences, around 18% of them seen once. The source was PBMCs from the stem cell graft donor, collected from the stem cell graft. These TCRs come from a human donor who donated a stem cell graft to a child with acute lymphoblastic leukemia. CDR3s include the opening cysteine and the closing phenylalanine or tryptophan. D genes are given only for firm matches. Some rows mark clone size as missing; the rest say once, few, many or name a class of expanded clone.

J	V	size	D	CDR3	DNA
TRBJ2-1	TRBV5-1	.	.	CASSLGSGELNEQFF	TGCGCCAGCAGCTTGGGGTCGGGCGAGCTCAATGAGCAGTTCTTC
TRBJ1-2	TRBV29-1	.	TRBD1	CSVRGVSYGYTF	TGCAGCGTCAGGGGGGTATCCTATGGCTACACCTTC
TRBJ1-1	TRBV7-8	.	.	CASSPWTDEAFF	TGTGCCAGCAGCCCCTGGACAGATGAAGCTTTCTTT
TRBJ1-2	TRBV30	few	.	CAWSGTGEGGYTF	TGTGCCTGGAGTGGAACGGGGGAGGGTGGCTACACCTTC
TRBJ2-7	TRBV14	.	.	CASSQGGGPYYEQYF	TGTGCCAGCAGCCAAGGTGGGGGTCCCTACTACGAGCAGTACTTC
TRBJ1-2	TRBV7-6	.	TRBD1	CASSLLGTGGEGYTF	TGTGCCAGCAGCTTGTTGGGAACAGGGGGCGAGGGCTACACCTTC
TRBJ2-5	TRBV25-1	few	.	CASRQSGFQETQYF	TGTGCCAGCAGGCAATCCGGGTTCCAAGAGACCCAGTACTTC
TRBJ2-2	TRBV6-4	many	.	CASSDSGGTGELFF	TGTGCCAGCAGTGACTCAGGGGGGACCGGGGAGCTGTTTTTT
TRBJ1-5	TRBV27	few	.	CASSLSPRQGLSNQPQHF	TGTGCCAGCAGTTTATCCCCAAGGCAGGGGCTTAGCAATCAGCCCCAGCATTTT
TRBJ2-1	TRBV6-2/TRBV6-3	.	TRBD2	CASSYGGTSGSNTEQFF	TGTGCCAGCAGTTACGGAGGGACTAGCGGGAGTAACACTGAGCAGTTCTTC
TRBJ1-1	TRBV20-1	few	.	CSARDHPISTEAFF	TGCAGTGCTAGAGATCACCCGATATCCACTGAAGCTTTCTTT
TRBJ1-1	TRBV29-1	.	.	CSVAPNTEAFF	TGCAGCGTTGCCCCGAACACTGAAGCTTTCTTT
TRBJ1-2	TRBV27	.	.	CASSLRGGTANYGYTF	TGTGCCAGCAGCCTAAGGGGAGGGACCGCTAACTATGGCTACACCTTC
TRBJ1-2	TRBV27	.	.	CASRAGANYGYTF	TGTGCCAGCAGGGCAGGGGCCAACTATGGCTACACCTTC
TRBJ1-6	TRBV20-1	few	.	CSASQGSRSPLHF	TGCAGTGCTTCCCAGGGGTCTAGATCACCCCTCCACTTT
TRBJ1-1	TRBV6-5	.	TRBD1	CASSYSTGGRLFTEAFF	TGTGCCAGCAGTTACTCGACAGGGGGGAGGTTGTTCACTGAAGCTTTCTTT
TRBJ1-2	TRBV20-1	few	TRBD1	CSARVVDRFLYVYTF	TGCAGTGCTAGAGTTGTGGACAGGTTTCTCTATGTCTACACCTTC
TRBJ2-7	TRBV20-1	few	.	CSARGWGRAISYEQYF	TGCAGTGCTAGGGGTTGGGGCAGGGCCATCTCCTACGAGCAGTACTTC
TRBJ2-2	TRBV7-9	few	.	CASSYGGDTGELFF	TGTGCCAGCAGCTACGGGGGCGACACCGGGGAGCTGTTTTTT
TRBJ1-1	TRBV27	.	TRBD1	CASRKGAGGAFF	TGTGCCAGCAGGAAGGGGGCTGGAGGAGCTTTCTTT
TRBJ2-2	TRBV5-1	many	.	CASSLGSATGELFF	TGCGCCAGCAGCTTGGGTAGCGCAACCGGGGAGCTGTTTTTT
TRBJ1-3	TRBV27	.	.	CASSLSRQAGNTIYF	TGTGCCAGCAGTTTAAGTAGGCAGGCTGGAAACACCATATATTTT
TRBJ1-1	TRBV7-2	many	TRBD1	CASSRQGRNTEAFF	TGTGCCAGCAGCCGACAGGGCAGGAACACTGAAGCTTTCTTT
TRBJ2-5	TRBV7-9	.	TRBD2	CASSSISGSTETQYF	TGTGCCAGCAGCTCCATAAGCGGGAGCACCGAGACCCAGTACTTC